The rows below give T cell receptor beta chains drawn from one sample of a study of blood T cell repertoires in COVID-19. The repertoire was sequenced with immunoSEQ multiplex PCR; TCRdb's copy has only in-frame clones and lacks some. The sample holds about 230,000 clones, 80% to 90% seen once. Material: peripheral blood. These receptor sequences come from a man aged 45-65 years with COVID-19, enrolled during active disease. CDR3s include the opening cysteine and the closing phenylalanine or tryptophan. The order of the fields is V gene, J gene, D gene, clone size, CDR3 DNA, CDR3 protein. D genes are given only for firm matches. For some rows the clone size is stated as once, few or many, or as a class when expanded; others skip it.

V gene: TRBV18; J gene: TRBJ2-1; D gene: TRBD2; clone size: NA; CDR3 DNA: TGTGCCAGCTCACCAGAACTAGCGGGCTTAAATGAGCAGTTCTTC; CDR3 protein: CASSPELAGLNEQFF
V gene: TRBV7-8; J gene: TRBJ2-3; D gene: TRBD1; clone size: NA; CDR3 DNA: TGTGCCAGCAGCTCCGGGACAGGGGCCACAGATACGCAGTATTTT; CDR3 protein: CASSSGTGATDTQYF
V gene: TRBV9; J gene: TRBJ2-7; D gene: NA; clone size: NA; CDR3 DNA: TGTGCCAGCAGCGTGGGCGGGGGCTTAAGCTCCTACGAGCAGTACTTC; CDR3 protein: CASSVGGGLSSYEQYF
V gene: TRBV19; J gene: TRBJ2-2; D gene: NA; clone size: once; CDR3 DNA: TGTGCCAGTAGTATAGGCCCAGGGAACACCGGGGAGCTGTTTTTT; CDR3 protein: CASSIGPGNTGELFF
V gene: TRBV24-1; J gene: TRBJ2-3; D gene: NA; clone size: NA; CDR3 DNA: TGTGCCACCGGGGGCGCAGATACGCAGTATTTT; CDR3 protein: CATGGADTQYF
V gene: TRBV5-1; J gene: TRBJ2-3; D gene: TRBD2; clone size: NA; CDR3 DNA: TGCGCCAGCAGCTTCGCTAGCGGGGGGGCCCCAGATACGCAGTATTTT; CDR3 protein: CASSFASGGAPDTQYF
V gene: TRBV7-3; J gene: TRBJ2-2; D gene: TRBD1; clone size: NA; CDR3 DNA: TGTGCCAGCAGCCCGAGGGGGCGTCTGAACACCGGGGAGCTGTTTTTT; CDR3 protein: CASSPRGRLNTGELFF
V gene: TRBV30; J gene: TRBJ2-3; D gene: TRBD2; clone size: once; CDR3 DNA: TGTGCCTGGACGGGTAGCGGGAGTTGGGCAGATACGCAGTATTTT; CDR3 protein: CAWTGSGSWADTQYF
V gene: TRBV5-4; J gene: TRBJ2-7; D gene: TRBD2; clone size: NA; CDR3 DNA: TGTGCCAGCAGCGTGACGCTAGCGGGAGAGCAGTACTTC; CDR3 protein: CASSVTLAGEQYF
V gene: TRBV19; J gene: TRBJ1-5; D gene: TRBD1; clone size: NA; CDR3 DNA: TGTGCCAGTAGTATTAGGCAGGGGGCTCAGCCCCAGCATTTT; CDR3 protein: CASSIRQGAQPQHF
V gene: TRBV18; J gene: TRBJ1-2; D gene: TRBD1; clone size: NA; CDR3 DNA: TGTGCCAGCTCTATGGACAGGGACTATGGCTACACCTTC; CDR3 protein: CASSMDRDYGYTF
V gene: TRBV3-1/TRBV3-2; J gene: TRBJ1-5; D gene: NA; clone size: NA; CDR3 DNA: TGTGCCAGCAGCCAAGGAGGGGGGCGGGGGCAGCCCCAGCATTTT; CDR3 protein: CASSQGGGRGQPQHF
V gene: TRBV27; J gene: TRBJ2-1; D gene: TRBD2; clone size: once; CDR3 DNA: TGTGCCAGCAGGGTGGTTAGCGGGGGGGGAATCGGGCAGTTCTTC; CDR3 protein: CASRVVSGGGIGQFF
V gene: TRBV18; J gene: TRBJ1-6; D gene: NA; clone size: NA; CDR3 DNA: TGTGCCAGCTCACCCCTGCGCGGGCGGGATTCACCCCTCCACTTT; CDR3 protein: CASSPLRGRDSPLHF
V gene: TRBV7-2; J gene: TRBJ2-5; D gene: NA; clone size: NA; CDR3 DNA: TGTGCCAGCAGCTTAAATTCCCCTGGCTTCCAAGAGACCCAGTACTTC; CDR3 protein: CASSLNSPGFQETQYF
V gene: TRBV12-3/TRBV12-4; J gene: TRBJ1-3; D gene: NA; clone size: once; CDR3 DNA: TGTGCCAGCAGTTTAGCGCCCGGCAGGGGCGATTTT; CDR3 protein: CASSLAPGRGDF
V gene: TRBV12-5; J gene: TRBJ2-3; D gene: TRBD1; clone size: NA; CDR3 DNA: TGTGCTAGTGGTATTGCTTTACTTGGGACAGGGGGCCTTAATACGCAGTATTTT; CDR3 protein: CASGIALLGTGGLNTQYF
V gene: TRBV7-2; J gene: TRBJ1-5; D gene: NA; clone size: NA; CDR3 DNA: TGTGCCAGCAGCTCGGACACCACAAATCAGCCCCAGCATTTT; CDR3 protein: CASSSDTTNQPQHF
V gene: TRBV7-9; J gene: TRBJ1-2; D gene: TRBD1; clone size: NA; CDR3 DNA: TGTGCCATCGGGACAGGCCCTATCAAAGCTCAAGATGGCTACACCTTC; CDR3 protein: CAIGTGPIKAQDGYTF
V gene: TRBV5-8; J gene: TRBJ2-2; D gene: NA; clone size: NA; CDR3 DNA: TGTGCCAGCAGTTATGAAAAACGGCGGACCGGGGAGCTGTTTTTT; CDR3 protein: CASSYEKRRTGELFF
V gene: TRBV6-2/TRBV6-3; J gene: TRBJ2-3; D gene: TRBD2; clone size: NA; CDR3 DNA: TGTGCCAGCAGCCAAGCCCGCGGGGGGTATTACACAGATACGCAGTATTTT; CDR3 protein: CASSQARGGYYTDTQYF
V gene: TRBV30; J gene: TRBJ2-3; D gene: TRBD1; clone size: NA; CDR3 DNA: TGTGCCTGGAGTCCCGGGACAGGGGCCACAGATACGCAGTATTTT; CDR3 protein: CAWSPGTGATDTQYF
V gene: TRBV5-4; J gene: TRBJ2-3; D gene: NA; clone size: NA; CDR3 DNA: TGTGCCAGCAGCCAAAAACAGGGTAATCCCGATACGCAGTATTTT; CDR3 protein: CASSQKQGNPDTQYF
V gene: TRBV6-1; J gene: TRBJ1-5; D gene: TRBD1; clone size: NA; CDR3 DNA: TGTGCCAGCAGTGAAGCCCCGGGACAGGTAATCCTAAATCAGCCCCAGCATTTT; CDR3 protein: CASSEAPGQVILNQPQHF
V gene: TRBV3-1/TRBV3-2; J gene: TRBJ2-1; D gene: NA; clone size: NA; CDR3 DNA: TGTGCCAGCAGCCGGGGGGTCAAAAGCTCCTACAATGAGCAGTTCTTC; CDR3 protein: CASSRGVKSSYNEQFF